This TCR beta chain was sequenced in a study of Ad26.COV2.S vaccination and SARS-CoV-2 variants. The CDR3 has 14 residues. V was shortened by 3 bases and J by 3 bases, with 14 bases between the two germline ends. Germline CDR1 reads SQVTM; CDR2 reads ANQGSEA. Produced via immunoSEQ multiplex PCR; TCRdb's table is partial and in-frame only. The repertoire holds 75,000 to 100,000 clones, with approximately 77% as singletons. With respect to this clone: No antigen is known for it.

The study's findings and limits: The TCR-based breadth and depth measures might underestimate overall T cell responses. The study found higher spike-specific TCR breadth in vaccine than placebo recipients. Placebo recipients and vaccine recipients were similar in non-spike TCR breadth.

Sample: peripheral blood, taken after recovery from COVID-19. This TCR derives from a human donor who had recovered from COVID-19. This chain links TRBV29-1 with TRBJ2-5, with D perhaps matching TRBD1 (5 bases). CDR3 DNA sequence: TGCAGCGTTGACCTGAACCAGGGAAAAGAGACCCAGTACTTC. Residues: CSVDLNQGKETQYF.